This passage covers 13 T cell receptor beta chains from one sample sequenced in a study of cytomegalovirus exposure and HLA in healthy donors. Primers included in the PCR were 60 Vbeta and 13 Jbeta primers. Produced via immunoSEQ multiplex PCR; TCRdb's table is partial and in-frame only. This sample has approximately 180,000 clones; 80% occur once, and the top ten carry 6% to 7.5%. The sample was PBMCs. These receptors came from a man younger than 40 in good health and CMV-seropositive.

With respect to this clone: Other DNA sequences in this specimen translate into the identical CDR3. V and J are TRBV27 and TRBJ1-1, with unresolved D. With 0 bases removed from V and 4 bases from J, the gap between germline ends came to 6 bases. The CDR3 runs 13 residues. Germline V gene lookup returns CDR1 MNHEY and CDR2 SMNVEV (reference sequence). DNA of the CDR3: TGTGCCAGCAGTTTATCCCGTTCCACTGAAGCTTTCTTT. Amino acid sequence: CASSLSRSTEAFF.

The rearrangement joins TRBV15 to TRBJ2-3; 7 bases agree with TRBD2. The CDR3 totals 14 residues. Germline CDR1 and CDR2: LNHNV and YYDKDF (reference sequence). Unmatched junction bases numbered 2, after V lost 3 bases and J lost 2 bases. CDR3 DNA: TGTGCCACCAGCAGGGGAGGGTACACAGATACGCAGTATTTT. Translation gives CATSRGGYTDTQYF. Based on the CDR3 plus reference TRBV15 and TRBJ2-3, the full variable domain is DAMVIQNPRYQVTQFGKPVTLSCSQTLNHNVMYWYQQKSSQAPKLLFHYYDKDFNNEADTPDNFQSRRPNTSFCFLDIRSPGLGDTAMYLCATSRGGYTDTQYFGPGTRLTVL.

The chain carries TRBV6-4 and TRBJ2-2, with 9 bases lining up with TRBD1. The germline CDR1 and CDR2 sequences are MRHNA and SNTAGT. The CDR3 extends over 16 amino acids. V lost 3 bases and J lost 6; bases outside the gene matches: 8. CDR3: CASSDNRDRAAGELFF. CDR3 coding DNA: TGTGCCAGCAGTGATAATCGGGACAGGGCAGCCGGGGAGCTGTTTTTT.

The chain has TRBV7-9 and TRBJ2-7; D is perhaps TRBD2 (5 bases). Germline CDR1 reads SEHNR; CDR2 reads FQNEAQ (reference sequence). Deletions cut 5 bases from V and 6 bases from J, with 17 bases between. The CDR3 is 14 amino acids. The CDR3 region is CASSPTGKSFEQYF. The CDR3, as DNA: TGTGCCAGCAGCCCGACCGGGAAAAGCTTCGAGCAGTACTTC.

In this sample, this clone turned up a few times. The chain combines TRBV30 with TRBJ1-2; 10 bases agree with TRBD1. V trimming: 5 bases; J trimming: 3 bases; junction bases outside the gene matches: 3. CDR3 length equals 13 residues. Germline lookup yields CDR1 GTSNPN and CDR2 SVGIG (reference sequence). The DNA of the CDR3 is TGTGCCTGGGCGACAGGGGGCGACTATGGCTACACCTTC. Protein product: CAWATGGDYGYTF.

This clone is labeled as medium-sized. This chain uses TRBV11-3 with TRBJ2-1; a weak D match, TRBD2 (5 bases). Germline loops: CDR1 SGHNT, CDR2 YENEEA. Trimming left V 5 bases short and J 7 bases short, with 9 bases between. This CDR3 has 12 amino acids. The CDR3 sequence is CASSPWENEQFF. The CDR3 DNA reads TGTGCCAGCAGCCCCTGGGAGAATGAGCAGTTCTTC.

This clone was found a few times. The chain links TRBV30 to TRBJ1-1; no clear D gene. Trimming shortened V by 3 bases and J by 2 bases, and 19 bases separated the two germline ends. The CDR3 consists of 16 residues. From germline, CDR1 is GTSNPN and CDR2 SVGIG (reference sequence). The CDR3 region is CAWSHVAGPPNTEAFF. In DNA form, the CDR3 reads TGTGCCTGGAGCCATGTGGCAGGTCCCCCAAACACTGAAGCTTTCTTT.

Regarding this clone: One junction end does not reproduce the germline sequence, and a read error may be involved. The chain combines TRBV7-9 with TRBJ1-2, with 9 bases matching TRBD1. The germline V gene encodes CDR1 SEHNR and CDR2 FQNEAQ (reference sequence). The CDR3 runs 15 residues. The CDR3 region is CSSSSTGTGINGYTF. The CDR3 DNA sequence: TGTTCCAGCAGCTCCACCGGGACAGGGATTAATGGCTACACCTTC.

This clone showed up just a few times. V gene TRBV6-5 combines with J gene TRBJ2-1; no reliable D call. This CDR3 has 12 amino acids. Germline CDR1 MNHEY, CDR2 SVGAGI. The germline V and J ends were trimmed by 2 bases and 9 bases, with 8 bases remaining between them. CDR3 DNA sequence: TGTGCCAGCAGTTACGTCGGCGGTGAGCAGTTCTTC. It is translated as CASSYVGGEQFF.

CDR3: CASGSGGRADTQYF. The DNA of the CDR3 is TGTGCCAGCGGCAGCGGGGGGCGGGCAGATACGCAGTATTTT. This chain joins TRBV2 and TRBJ2-3; 9 bases fit TRBD2. Germline-derived CDR1 and CDR2 are SNHLY and FYNNEI. The CDR3 has 14 residues. V dropped 8 bases and J dropped 4; count of bases not matched to a gene: 7.

Written as DNA, the CDR3 is TGTGCCAGCAGTCAATGGACTAGCGGGGAGGACGGGGAGACCCAGTACTTC. This encodes CASSQWTSGEDGETQYF. This chain connects TRBV28 to TRBJ2-5; 12 nucleotides align to TRBD2. CDR3 length: 17 residues. V shed 5 bases and J 5 bases; nucleotides not matched to a gene: 12. In germline, CDR1 is MDHEN, CDR2 SYDVKM.

The rearrangement links TRBV30 to TRBJ1-4, with 11 positions matching TRBD1. J lost 5 bases, V lost 5 bases, and 4 bases had no gene match. In germline, CDR1 is GTSNPN, CDR2 SVGIG (reference sequence). This CDR3 region has 14 residues. The CDR3 spells CAWGQGARNEKLFF. In DNA form, the CDR3 reads TGTGCCTGGGGACAGGGGGCCCGAAATGAAAAACTGTTTTTT.

The V and J genes are TRBV5-6 and TRBJ2-1, with D possibly TRBD2 on 6 matching bases. The CDR3 totals 18 residues. V was pared by 2 bases and J by 0 bases, with 18 bases between. Germline V CDR1 and CDR2: SGHDT, YYEEEE. CDR3 nucleotide sequence: TGTGCCAGCAGCTTCGCCTCGGGGACTCGCGGCTCCTACAATGAGCAGTTCTTC. It yields the protein CASSFASGTRGSYNEQFF.